The 2 T cell receptor beta chains below were found in one sample sequenced in a study of blood T cells in healthy people across ages (dated by TCRdb to the mid-2010s). Library construction relied on 5' RACE. The instrument was an Illumina HiSeq 2500. A second PCR of about 7 to 12 cycles was run with a J-beta primer mix and a sample-barcoded 5' primer. TCRdb reanalyzed the raw reads on its own, using fastp at Q25 for trimming and MiXCR for clone calling, and kept in-frame beta chains. All rows with the same CDR3 protein become a single entry with the most common DNA and genes. This sample holds approximately 1,000,000 distinct CDR3 sequences; around two fifths were observed only once. Jointly, the top ten make up about 12% of the sample. The source material was blood. Receptor source: a man aged 18 to 35 in good health.

The V and J genes are TRBV20-1 and TRBJ2-3; D gene unclear. The CDR3 sequence is 14 residues long. The ends were cut back, 2 bases at V and 1 base at J, with 10 bases in the middle. Germline V gene data show CDR1 as DFQATT and CDR2 as SNEGSKA (reference sequence). In DNA, the CDR3 is TGCAGTGCTAGATCCCCAGTCCGCACAGATACGCAGTATTTT. Its translation: CSARSPVRTDTQYF.

The chain couples TRBV10-3 to TRBJ1-5; 9 bases match TRBD1. Germline values: CDR1 ENHRY, CDR2 SYGVKD. The CDR3 spans 15 residues. V was pared by 4 bases and J by 8 bases, with 9 bases of the junction left unmatched. The CDR3 bases are TGTGCCATCAGTGCTACGGGACAGGGAAGGGAGCCCCAGCATTTT. Translation gives CAISATGQGREPQHF.